This is a list of T cell receptor beta chains from one sample in a study of persistence of HIV-infected CD4 T cells. For these TCRs, the target antigens are not known. TCRdb keeps only in-frame clones here, not all; method: immunoSEQ multiplex PCR. Of tens of thousands of clones in the sample, 74% were seen once. Sequences were derived from CD4+ T cells sorted from PBMCs after roughly 18-hour stimulation, sampled from a patient who received antiretroviral therapy. These receptors were collected from an adult man with HIV who was CMV-seropositive. Each CDR3 is given with its conserved first and last residue. Fields, in order: D gene, V gene, clone size, J gene, CDR3 protein, CDR3 DNA. D genes are given only for firm matches. Expanded clones get a size class; other rows say once, few or many, or leave the size out.

>NA|TRBV28|NA|TRBJ2-1
CASRREEGGSYNEQFF
TGTGCCAGCAGGAGGGAGGAGGGTGGTTCCTACAATGAGCAGTTCTTC
>NA|TRBV27|NA|TRBJ2-7
CASSLEGGRYEQYF
TGTGCCAGCAGTTTAGAAGGGGGGAGGTACGAGCAGTACTTC
>TRBD1|TRBV28|NA|TRBJ2-6
CASNLQGAGANVLTF
TGTGCCAGCAATCTTCAGGGGGCTGGGGCCAACGTCCTGACTTTC
>NA|TRBV5-1|NA|TRBJ1-1
CASSLAVKGTEAFF
TGCGCCAGCAGCTTGGCCGTGAAAGGCACTGAAGCTTTCTTT
>NA|TRBV18|NA|TRBJ2-7
CASSSLGLFSPGKIYEQYF
TGTGCCAGCTCATCACTGGGTCTTTTCTCGCCTGGGAAAATCTACGAGCAGTACTTC
>NA|TRBV28|NA|TRBJ1-5
CASGRIRENSNQPQHF
TGTGCCAGCGGCCGGATTCGGGAAAATAGCAATCAGCCCCAGCATTTT
>TRBD1|TRBV6-5|few|TRBJ1-2
CASTKGQAANYGYTF
TGTGCCAGCACCAAGGGACAGGCAGCCAACTATGGCTACACCTTC
>NA|TRBV19|NA|TRBJ2-1
CASSKGGQGYNEQFF
TGTGCCAGTAGTAAGGGGGGGCAGGGATACAATGAGCAGTTCTTC
>NA|TRBV7-3|NA|TRBJ2-3
CASSLWGPTDTQYF
TGTGCCAGCAGCTTATGGGGACCGACAGATACGCAGTATTTT
>NA|TRBV6-5|NA|TRBJ1-6
CASSYSTEYNSPLHF
TGTGCCAGCAGTTACTCCACGGAGTATAATTCACCCCTCCACTTT
>NA|TRBV18|NA|TRBJ1-6
CASSQLQARSYNSPLHF
TGTGCCAGCTCGCAACTACAGGCGCGCTCCTATAATTCACCCCTCCACTTT
>NA|TRBV5-1|NA|TRBJ1-6
CASSLDSSNSPLHF
TGCGCCAGCAGCCTCGACAGTAGTAATTCACCCCTCCACTTT
>NA|TRBV28|NA|TRBJ1-6
CASRSLVYYNHNSPLHF
TGTGCCAGCCGCTCCCTAGTGTACTACAATCATAATTCACCCCTCCACTTT
>TRBD1|TRBV30|NA|TRBJ2-2
CAWRRQLQGQLTGELFF
TGTGCCTGGAGACGACAGCTACAGGGACAGCTCACCGGGGAGCTGTTTTTT
>TRBD1|TRBV18|NA|TRBJ2-1
CASSRYEGAGVNEQFF
TGTGCCAGCTCGCGCTACGAGGGGGCTGGGGTGAATGAGCAGTTCTTC
>TRBD1|TRBV7-2|NA|TRBJ2-7
CASSLARTGVSYEQYF
TGTGCCAGCAGCTTAGCGAGGACAGGGGTCTCCTACGAGCAGTACTTC